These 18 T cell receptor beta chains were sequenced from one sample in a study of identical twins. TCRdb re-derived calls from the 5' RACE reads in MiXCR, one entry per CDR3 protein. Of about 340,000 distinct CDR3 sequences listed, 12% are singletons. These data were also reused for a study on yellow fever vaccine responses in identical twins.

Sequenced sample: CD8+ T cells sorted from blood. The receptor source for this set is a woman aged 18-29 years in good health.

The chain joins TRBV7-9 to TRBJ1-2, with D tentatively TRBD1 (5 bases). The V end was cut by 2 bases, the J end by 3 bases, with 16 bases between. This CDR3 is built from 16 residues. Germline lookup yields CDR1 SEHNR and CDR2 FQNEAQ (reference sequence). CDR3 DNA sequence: TGTGCCAGCAGCTTAATGACGGAAAGGGGACACTATGGCTACACCTTC. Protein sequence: CASSLMTERGHYGYTF. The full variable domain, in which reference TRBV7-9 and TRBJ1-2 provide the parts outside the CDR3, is DTGVSQNPRHKITKRGQNVTFRCDPISEHNRLYWYRQTLGQGPEFLTYFQNEAQLEKSRLLSDRFSAERPKGSFSTLEIQRTEQGDSAMYLCASSLMTERGHYGYTFGSGTRLTVV.

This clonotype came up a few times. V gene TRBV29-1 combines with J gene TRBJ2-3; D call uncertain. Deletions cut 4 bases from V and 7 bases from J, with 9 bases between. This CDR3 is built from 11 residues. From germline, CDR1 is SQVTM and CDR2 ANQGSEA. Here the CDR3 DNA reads TGCAGCGTTGTCGGGCCCTATACGCAGTATTTT. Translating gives CSVVGPYTQYF.

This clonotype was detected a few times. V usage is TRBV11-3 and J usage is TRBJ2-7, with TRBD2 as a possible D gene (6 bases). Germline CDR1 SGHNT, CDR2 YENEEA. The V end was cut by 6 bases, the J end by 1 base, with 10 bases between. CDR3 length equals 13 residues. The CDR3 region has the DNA TGTGCCAGCAGTGGGACTCATTCCTACGAGCAGTACTTC. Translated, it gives CASSGTHSYEQYF.

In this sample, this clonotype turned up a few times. DNA of the CDR3: TGTGCCAGTAGTCTCCGTCACCCGGGACAGATCATATACGAGCAGTACTTC. This codes for CASSLRHPGQIIYEQYF. The V call is TRBV19, the J call TRBJ2-7; TRBD1 matches at 7 bases. Germline-derived CDR1 and CDR2 are LNHDA and SQIVND (reference sequence). The CDR3 has 17 amino acids. The J segment lost 4 bases and the V segment lost 5 bases, leaving 17 bases of the junction unmatched.

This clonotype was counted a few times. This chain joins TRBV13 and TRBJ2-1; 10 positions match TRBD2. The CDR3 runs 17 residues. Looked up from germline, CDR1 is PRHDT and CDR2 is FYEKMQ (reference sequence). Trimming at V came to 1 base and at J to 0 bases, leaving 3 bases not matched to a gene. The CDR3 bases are TGTGCCAGCAGCTTAGCAGCTAGCGGGAGCTCCTACAATGAGCAGTTCTTC. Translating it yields CASSLAASGSSYNEQFF.

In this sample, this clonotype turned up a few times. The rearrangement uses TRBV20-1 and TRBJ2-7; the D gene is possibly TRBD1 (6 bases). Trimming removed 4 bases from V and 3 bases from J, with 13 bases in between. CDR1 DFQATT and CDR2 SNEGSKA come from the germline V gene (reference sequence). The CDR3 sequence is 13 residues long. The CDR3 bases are TGCAGTGCTAAACCGGGACACATCTACGAGCAGTACTTC. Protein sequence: CSAKPGHIYEQYF.

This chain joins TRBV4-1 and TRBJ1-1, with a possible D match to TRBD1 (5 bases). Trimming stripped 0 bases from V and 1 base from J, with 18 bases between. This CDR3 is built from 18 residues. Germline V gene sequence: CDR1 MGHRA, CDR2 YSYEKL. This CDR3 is CASSQDRPRGGGNTEAFF. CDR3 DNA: TGCGCCAGCAGCCAAGATCGCCCCCGTGGGGGAGGGAACACTGAAGCTTTCTTT.

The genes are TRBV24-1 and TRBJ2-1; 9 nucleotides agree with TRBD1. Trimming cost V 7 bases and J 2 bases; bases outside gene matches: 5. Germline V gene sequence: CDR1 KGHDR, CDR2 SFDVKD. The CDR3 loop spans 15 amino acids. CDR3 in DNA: TGTGCCACCAGCCCCGGGACAGGGCCCTACAATGAGCAGTTCTTC. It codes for CATSPGTGPYNEQFF.

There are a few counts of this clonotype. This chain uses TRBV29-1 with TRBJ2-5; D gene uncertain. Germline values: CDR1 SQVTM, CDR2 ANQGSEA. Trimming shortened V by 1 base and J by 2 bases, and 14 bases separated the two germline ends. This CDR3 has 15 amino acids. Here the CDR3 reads CSVEGVVADQETQYF. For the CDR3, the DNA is TGCAGCGTTGAAGGGGTGGTAGCAGATCAAGAGACCCAGTACTTC.

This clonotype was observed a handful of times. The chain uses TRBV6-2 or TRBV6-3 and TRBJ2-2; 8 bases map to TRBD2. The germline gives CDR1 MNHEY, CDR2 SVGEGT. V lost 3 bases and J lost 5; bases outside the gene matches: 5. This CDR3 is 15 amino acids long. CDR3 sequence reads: CASSYSGGLTGELFF. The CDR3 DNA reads TGTGCCAGCAGTTATTCGGGGGGGCTTACCGGGGAGCTGTTTTTT.

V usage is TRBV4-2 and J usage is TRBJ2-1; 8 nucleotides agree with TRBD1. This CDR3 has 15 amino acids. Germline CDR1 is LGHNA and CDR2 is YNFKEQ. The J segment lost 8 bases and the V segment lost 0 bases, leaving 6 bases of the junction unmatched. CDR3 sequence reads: CASSQDQGAGDEQFF. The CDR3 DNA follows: TGTGCCAGCAGCCAAGACCAGGGGGCTGGCGATGAGCAGTTCTTC.

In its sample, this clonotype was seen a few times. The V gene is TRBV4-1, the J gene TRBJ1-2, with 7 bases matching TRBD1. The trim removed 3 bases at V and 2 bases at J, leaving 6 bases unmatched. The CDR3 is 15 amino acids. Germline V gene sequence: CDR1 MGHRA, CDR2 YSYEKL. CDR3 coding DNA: TGCGCCAGCAGCCACGCTTCGGGACAGAACTATGGCTACACCTTC. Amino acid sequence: CASSHASGQNYGYTF.

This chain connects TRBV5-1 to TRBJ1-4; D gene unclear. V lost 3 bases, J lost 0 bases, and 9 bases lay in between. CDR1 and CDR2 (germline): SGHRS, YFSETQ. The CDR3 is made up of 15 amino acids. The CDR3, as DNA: TGCGCCAGCAGCTCTCAAGATGCAACTAATGAAAAACTGTTTTTT. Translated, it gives CASSSQDATNEKLFF.

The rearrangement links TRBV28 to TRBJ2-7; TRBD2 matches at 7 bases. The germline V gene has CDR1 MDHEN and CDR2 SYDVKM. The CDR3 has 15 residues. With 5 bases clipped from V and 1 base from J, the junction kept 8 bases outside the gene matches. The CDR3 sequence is CASSRISGESYEQYF. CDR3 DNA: TGTGCCAGCAGTAGAATCAGCGGGGAGTCCTACGAGCAGTACTTC.

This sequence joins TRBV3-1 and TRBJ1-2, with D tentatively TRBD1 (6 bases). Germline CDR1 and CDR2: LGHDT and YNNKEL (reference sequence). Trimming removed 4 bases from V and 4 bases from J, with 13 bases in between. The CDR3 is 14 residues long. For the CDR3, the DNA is TGTGCCAGCAGCCCTAAGGGGGGAGTCTATGGCTACACCTTC. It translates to CASSPKGGVYGYTF. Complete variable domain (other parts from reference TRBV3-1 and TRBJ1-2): DTAVSQTPKYLVTQMGNDKSIKCEQNLGHDTMYWYKQDSKKFLKIMFSYNNKELIINETVPNRFSPKSPDKAHLNLHINSLELGDSAVYFCASSPKGGVYGYTFGSGTRLTVV.

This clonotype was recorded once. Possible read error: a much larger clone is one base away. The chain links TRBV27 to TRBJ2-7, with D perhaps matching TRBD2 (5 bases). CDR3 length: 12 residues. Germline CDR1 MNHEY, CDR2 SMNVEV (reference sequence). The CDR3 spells CPSYSSSYEQYF. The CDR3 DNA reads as TGTCCCAGTTACTCTAGCAGCTACGAGCAGTACTTC.

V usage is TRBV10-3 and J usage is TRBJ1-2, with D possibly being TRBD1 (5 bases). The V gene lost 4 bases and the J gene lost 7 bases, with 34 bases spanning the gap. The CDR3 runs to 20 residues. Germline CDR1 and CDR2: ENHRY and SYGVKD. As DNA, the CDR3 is TGTGCCATCAGTGTTTTCGGGATGGGAGGTCACAGGACCCTCGGCGGTGGCTACACCTTC. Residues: CAISVFGMGGHRTLGGGYTF.

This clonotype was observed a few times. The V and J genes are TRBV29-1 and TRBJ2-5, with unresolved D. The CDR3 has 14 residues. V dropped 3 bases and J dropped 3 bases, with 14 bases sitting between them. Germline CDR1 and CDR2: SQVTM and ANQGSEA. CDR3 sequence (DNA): TGCAGCGTTGAGGGATCTGGGCTGGAAGAGACCCAGTACTTC. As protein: CSVEGSGLEETQYF. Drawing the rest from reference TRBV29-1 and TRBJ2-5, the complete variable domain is SAVISQKPSRDICQRGTSLTIQCQVDSQVTMMFWYRQQPGQSLTLIATANQGSEATYESGFVIDKFPISRPNLTFSTLTVSNMSPEDSSIYLCSVEGSGLEETQYFGPGTRLLVL.